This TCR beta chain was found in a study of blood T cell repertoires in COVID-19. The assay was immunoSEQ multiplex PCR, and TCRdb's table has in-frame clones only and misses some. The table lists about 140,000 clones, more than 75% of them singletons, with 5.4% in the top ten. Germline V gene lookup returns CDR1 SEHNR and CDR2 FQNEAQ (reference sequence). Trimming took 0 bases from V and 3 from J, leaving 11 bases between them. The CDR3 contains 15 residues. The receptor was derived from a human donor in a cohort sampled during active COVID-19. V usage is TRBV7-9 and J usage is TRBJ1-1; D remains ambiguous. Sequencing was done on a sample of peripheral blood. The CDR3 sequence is CASSLAQGGHTEAFF. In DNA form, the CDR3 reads TGTGCCAGCAGCTTAGCGCAAGGCGGGCACACTGAAGCTTTCTTT. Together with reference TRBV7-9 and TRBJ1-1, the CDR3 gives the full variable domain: DTGVSQNPRHKITKRGQNVTFRCDPISEHNRLYWYRQTLGQGPEFLTYFQNEAQLEKSRLLSDRFSAERPKGSFSTLEIQRTEQGDSAMYLCASSLAQGGHTEAFFGQGTRLTVV.